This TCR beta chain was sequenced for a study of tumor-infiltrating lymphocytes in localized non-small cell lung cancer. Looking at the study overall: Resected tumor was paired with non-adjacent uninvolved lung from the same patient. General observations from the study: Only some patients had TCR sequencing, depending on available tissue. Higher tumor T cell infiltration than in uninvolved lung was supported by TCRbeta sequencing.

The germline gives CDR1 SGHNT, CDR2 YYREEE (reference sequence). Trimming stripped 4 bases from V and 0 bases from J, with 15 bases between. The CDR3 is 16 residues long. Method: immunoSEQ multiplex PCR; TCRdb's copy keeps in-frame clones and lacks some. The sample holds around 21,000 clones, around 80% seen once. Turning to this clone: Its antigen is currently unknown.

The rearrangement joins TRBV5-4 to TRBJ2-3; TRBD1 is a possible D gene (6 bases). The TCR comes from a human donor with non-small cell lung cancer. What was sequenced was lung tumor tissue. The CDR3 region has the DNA TGTGCCAGCAGCCCAGTGGGACACTATAGCACAGATACGCAGTATTTT. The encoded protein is CASSPVGHYSTDTQYF.